Reported below is one T cell receptor (beta chain). Its cognate antigen has yet to be identified. No quality values exist for individual bases; no much larger clone is one base distant. CDR1 and CDR2 are read off the germline V gene as SNHLY and FYNNEI. Measured from the cysteine to the phenylalanine, the CDR3 is 14 residues long. Solely the CDR3 DNA is kept, with 42 bases framed from the first base. For this chain, trimming is 5 bases at the V end and 6 bases at the J end, and the number of junction bases without a gene match is 5. This record belongs to a study of T cell responses to AZD1222 COVID-19 vaccine (dated by TCRdb to about 2021). Concerning the study at large: TCR sequencing covered about 230 trial participants: nearly 210 given two doses of AZD1222 and about 26 given two doses of MenACWY control vaccine. Trial participants were enrolled by age into 18-55, 56-69 and 70-plus year subgroups, with 148, 28 and 57 TCR-sequenced participants respectively.

This sample's time point label indicates: about 28 days (+/-7) after the second vaccine dose. AZD1222 recipients given second doses at about 4 weeks or at about 12 weeks were pooled, since spike-specific TCR depth and breadth were not found to differ between the two schedules. Samples from vaccinated people were obtained from the UK trials COV001 and COV002, which included a single-blind randomized controlled phase 2/3 trial of AZD1222 (ChAdOx1 nCoV-19) in healthy adults. For TCRbeta chain sequencing, PBMC samples were collected from trial participants at day 0 and at day 28 after the second dose. Results the study describes overall, beyond this receptor: In the small 56-69-year group, the increase in depth fell short of significance, most likely because of low power. The vaccine-associated CD4 TCRs covered the entire spike protein, and the dominant responses fell in regions 160-218 and 743-854. Reportedly, close to half of the unique spike-specific TCRs recognized epitopes lying outside the regions that are mutated in the B.1.351 and B.1.1.7 variants. Most participants were white British and females outnumbered males, and the authors suggested that clonal diversity may have been underestimated. Spike-specific TCR breadth and depth rose significantly after two AZD1222 doses compared with day 0 and with MenACWY recipients. No day 14 peak-response samples were available, so repertoires were characterized only after the peak T cell response. Conclusions about previously exposed vaccinees are limited, since just 6 or 7 AZD1222 recipients were seropositive for SARS-CoV-2 at baseline.

The CDR3 regions of human TCRbeta chains were analyzed by immunosequencing. The published analysis was carried out like this. Repertoire TCRs were checked for matches against a reference library of SARS-CoV-2-specific TCRs that had been generated using the MIRA antigen-specificity platform. Breadth was defined as the fraction of unique TCRs that were SARS-CoV-2-associated. Depth was defined as the fraction of total T cells that were SARS-CoV-2-associated. Using the MIRA data, each spike-specific TCR was assigned both to the spike region to which the TCR was reactive and to a CD4 or CD8 class. Log10-transformed breadth and depth values were compared by one-way ANOVA with Sidak's multiple comparisons tests. TCRdb stores this immuneACCESS table with in-frame sequences only. Part of the clones is absent; in the studies checked, under half of the shortfall reflects unresolved V genes, and no reason is known for the rest. V and J calls and clone size are given by that table; D and trimming were obtained from the DNA. Present in this sample are over 75,000 clones, around nine tenths of which were seen just once. Approximately 10% of the sample is taken by the ten largest.

Source: peripheral blood, taken 28 days after the second AZD1222 dose. The V gene is TRBV2 and the J gene is TRBJ1-4; a stretch of 8 junction bases matches TRBD1. This TCR was sampled from an adult who received the AZD1222 COVID-19 vaccine. The bases read TGTGCCAGCAGTTGGACAGGGCAAGATGAAAAACTGTTTTTT. Its coded protein is CASSWTGQDEKLFF. The reference TRBV2 and TRBJ1-4 proteins fill in what lies around the CDR3, so the full variable domain reads EPEVTQTPSHQVTQMGQEVILRCVPISNHLYFYWYRQILGQKVEFLVSFYNNEISEKSEIFDDQFSVERPDGSNFTLKIRSTKLEDSAMYFCASSWTGQDEKLFFGSGTQLSVL.